The 22 T cell receptor beta chains presented below share a single source sample, sequenced in a study of T cells after posttransplantation cyclophosphamide. Assay: immunoSEQ multiplex PCR; the TCRdb copy retains only in-frame clones and omits some. In the table there are 66,000 or so clones, 93% of which are singletons. Material: PBMCs. The receptors come from a woman younger than 45 in good health and a related stem cell transplant donor.

This chain links TRBV7-2 with TRBJ1-1; D may be TRBD1 (5 bases). The CDR3 has 14 residues. CDR1 is SGHTA, CDR2 FQGNSA, per germline. The V and J ends lost 5 bases and 0 bases respectively, with 10 bases between them. CDR3 region: CASSQGFMNTEAFF. CDR3 coding DNA: TGTGCCAGCAGCCAGGGTTTTATGAACACTGAAGCTTTCTTT.

The V gene is TRBV19, the J gene TRBJ1-5, with 10 bases that match TRBD1. J was trimmed by 2 bases and V by 3 bases; bases with no gene match: 7. Germline V lookup: CDR1 LNHDA, CDR2 SQIVND (reference sequence). The CDR3 runs to 17 residues. The chain's CDR3 is CASSILDRGSGNQPQHF. CDR3 bases: TGTGCCAGTAGTATTCTGGACAGGGGGTCGGGCAATCAGCCCCAGCATTTT.

The rearrangement links TRBV11-2 to TRBJ2-1; D is undetermined. V was clipped by 5 bases and J by 4 bases, with 6 bases between them. Per the germline V gene, CDR1 is SGHAT and CDR2 is FQNNGV. The CDR3 is 12 residues long. CDR3 residues: CASSRNYNEQFF. CDR3 DNA: TGTGCCAGCAGCCGAAATTACAATGAGCAGTTCTTC. The full variable domain, rest sourced from reference TRBV11-2 and TRBJ2-1, is EAGVAQSPRYKIIEKRQSVAFWCNPISGHATLYWYQQILGQGPKLLIQFQNNGVVDDSQLPKDRFSAERLKGVDSTLKIQPAKLEDSAVYLCASSRNYNEQFFGPGTRLTVL.

The CDR3 reads CASSVSASPNEKLFF. The CDR3 DNA follows: TGTGCCAGCAGCGTATCCGCCAGCCCTAATGAAAAACTGTTTTTT. The V and J genes are TRBV9 and TRBJ1-4, with D unclear. CDR1 is SGDLS and CDR2 is YYNGEE in the germline V gene. The CDR3 sequence is 15 residues long. V was cut by 1 base and J by 3 bases, with 10 bases left in between.

This chain links TRBV4-2 with TRBJ1-6, with D tentatively TRBD1 (6 bases). There are 17 residues in the CDR3. CDR1 LGHNA and CDR2 YNFKEQ come from the germline V gene. V lost 2 bases and J lost 6, with 17 bases in between. CDR3 DNA: TGTGCCAGCAGCCAAAGGGGGGCCGGGACGCCTAATTCACCCCTCCACTTT. Its protein product is CASSQRGAGTPNSPLHF.

The V and J genes are TRBV6-1 and TRBJ2-5; D perhaps matches TRBD2 (5 bases). This CDR3 region has 16 residues. Looked up from germline, CDR1 is MNHNS and CDR2 is SASEGT. V was clipped by 4 bases and J by 7 bases, with 22 bases between them. CDR3 in amino acids: CASSASSSSGGRTQYF. CDR3 bases: TGTGCCAGCAGTGCCTCTTCCTCCAGCGGCGGTCGGACCCAGTACTTC.

V usage is TRBV28 and J usage is TRBJ1-4; 7 nucleotides match TRBD1. Germline V gene sequence: CDR1 MDHEN, CDR2 SYDVKM. V trimming: 4 bases; J trimming: 0 bases; junction bases outside the gene matches: 5. This CDR3 has 16 residues. The CDR3 coding sequence is TGTGCCAGCAGTTCCCCCAGGGGGGCAACTAATGAAAAACTGTTTTTT. Translated: CASSSPRGATNEKLFF.

The genes are TRBV4-3 and TRBJ1-2, with D uncertain. Trimming left V 0 bases short and J 5 bases short, with 7 bases between. This CDR3 contains 13 residues. Germline CDR1 LGHNA, CDR2 YSLEER. Here the CDR3 DNA reads TGCGCCAGCAGCCAAGACCCAGGTTATGGCTACACCTTC. Translating it yields CASSQDPGYGYTF.

The genes are TRBV30 and TRBJ2-1; D gene unclear. Germline V gives CDR1 GTSNPN, CDR2 SVGIG (reference sequence). CDR3 size: 12 residues. The V end was cut by 2 bases, the J end by 9 bases, with 11 bases between. CDR3: CAWSLPRFEQFF. The CDR3 bases are TGTGCCTGGAGTCTCCCGCGTTTTGAGCAGTTCTTC. Full variable domain (missing parts from reference TRBV30 and TRBJ2-1): SQTIHQWPATLVQPVGSPLSLECTVEGTSNPNLYWYRQAAGRGLQLLFYSVGIGQISSEVPQNLSASRPQDRQFILSSKKLLLSDSGFYLCAWSLPRFEQFFGPGTRLTVL.

The chain links TRBV28 to TRBJ2-7; no definite D call. This CDR3 spans 14 amino acids. The germline V gene has CDR1 MDHEN and CDR2 SYDVKM. Between the trimmed V and J ends, which lost 6 bases and 1 base, there was a span of 13 bases. CDR3 in DNA: TGTGCCAGCAGAACCCAGACCCCTTCCTACGAGCAGTACTTC. It is translated as CASRTQTPSYEQYF.

The count of this clone is one. The V call is TRBV2, the J call TRBJ2-1; D is perhaps TRBD2 (6 bases). Trimming removed 4 bases at V and 6 bases at J, with 10 bases between. CDR1 and CDR2 from the germline V gene are SNHLY and FYNNEI. The CDR3 has 13 residues. The CDR3 here is CASSGLVGNEQFF. The CDR3 coding sequence is TGTGCCAGCAGTGGACTAGTAGGCAATGAGCAGTTCTTC.

J is TRBJ1-4 and V is TRBV30; D ambiguous. Germline lookup yields CDR1 GTSNPN and CDR2 SVGIG (reference sequence). V lost 2 bases, J lost 5 bases, and 9 bases lay in between. The CDR3 length is 13 residues. The chain's CDR3 is CAWSQTENEKLFF. In DNA form, the CDR3 reads TGTGCCTGGAGTCAAACGGAGAATGAAAAACTGTTTTTT.

V usage is TRBV6-6 and J usage is TRBJ1-6, with 10 bases lining up with TRBD1. There are 15 residues in the CDR3. V lost 7 bases, J lost 9 bases, and 9 bases stayed unmatched. Looked up from germline, CDR1 is MNHNY and CDR2 is SVGAGI (reference sequence). In DNA, the CDR3 is TGTGCCAGCATCTTAAGGGGGGACAGGGGTTCACCCCTCCACTTT. Its translation: CASILRGDRGSPLHF.

The chain employs TRBV5-1 and TRBJ1-1, with 10 positions matching TRBD1. The CDR3 contains 18 residues. In germline, CDR1 is SGHRS, CDR2 YFSETQ. V shed 7 bases, J shed 1 base, and the junction held 16 bases outside the gene matches. The CDR3 nucleotides read TGCGCCAGCCGGGTTTTGCCGGGACAGGGGAAAAAGAACACTGAAGCTTTCTTT. This sequence encodes CASRVLPGQGKKNTEAFF.

This clone was detected a few times. The DNA of the CDR3 is TGTGCCTACCACCGGGACAAACCCAACGTCCTGACTTTC. This sequence encodes CAYHRDKPNVLTF. The rearrangement links TRBV30 to TRBJ2-6; D is perhaps TRBD1 (6 bases). The CDR3 has 13 residues. Deletions cut 7 bases from V and 8 bases from J, with 15 bases between. Looked up from germline, CDR1 is GTSNPN and CDR2 is SVGIG (reference sequence).

Only one count was recorded for this clone. The chain is built from TRBV5-1 and TRBJ1-1; D is unclear. CDR3 length: 13 amino acids. CDR1 is SGHRS, CDR2 YFSETQ, per germline. Trimming removed 0 bases at V and 4 bases at J, with 7 bases between. The CDR3 sequence: CASSLETSTEAFF. CDR3 nucleotide sequence: TGCGCCAGCAGCTTGGAAACGAGCACTGAAGCTTTCTTT.

V usage is TRBV6-6 and J usage is TRBJ1-2, with D possibly being TRBD1 (5 bases). Germline CDR1 and CDR2: MNHNY and SVGAGI (reference sequence). Trimming removed 5 bases from V and 2 bases from J, with 15 bases in between. This CDR3 has 15 amino acids. This chain's CDR3 is CASSISGTINYGYTF. CDR3 bases: TGTGCCAGCAGTATTTCGGGGACGATAAACTATGGCTACACCTTC.

The chain links TRBV11-3 to TRBJ2-1, with D hard to call. V lost 4 bases and J 3 bases, leaving 10 bases between the germline ends. The CDR3 contains 14 residues. CDR1 is SGHNT and CDR2 is YENEEA in the germline V gene. This CDR3 is CASSSRTGYNEQFF. The CDR3 DNA reads TGTGCCAGCAGCTCCCGGACGGGCTACAATGAGCAGTTCTTC. Combining the CDR3 with reference TRBV11-3 and TRBJ2-1 gives the whole variable domain EAGVVQSPRYKIIEKKQPVAFWCNPISGHNTLYWYLQNLGQGPELLIRYENEEAVDDSQLPKDRFSAERLKGVDSTLKIQPAELGDSAVYLCASSSRTGYNEQFFGPGTRLTVL.

The chain has TRBV5-4 and TRBJ2-7; D not resolved. Germline assignment: CDR1 SGHNT and CDR2 YYREEE (reference sequence). This CDR3 has 15 residues. Trimming stripped 0 bases from V and 0 bases from J, with 10 bases between. CDR3 DNA sequence: TGTGCCAGCAGCTTGGGGGCAACACACTCCTACGAGCAGTACTTC. Protein sequence: CASSLGATHSYEQYF.

The V gene is TRBV18, the J gene TRBJ1-1; no clear D gene. This CDR3 is 14 amino acids long. CDR1 KGHSH and CDR2 LQKENI come from the germline V gene. V shed 3 bases and J shed 4 bases, with 12 bases lying between them. For the CDR3, the DNA is TGTGCCAGCTCACCCCTAAGGGCGGGCACTGAAGCTTTCTTT. Its translation: CASSPLRAGTEAFF.

This chain uses TRBV6-1 with TRBJ2-2; 7 nucleotides align to TRBD2. The CDR3 is 16 residues long. CDR1 MNHNS and CDR2 SASEGT come from the germline V gene. V lost 1 base to trimming and J lost 4 bases; unmatched junction nucleotides: 6. CDR3: CASSEGRGEFTGELFF. CDR3 in DNA: TGTGCCAGCAGTGAAGGTCGGGGGGAATTCACCGGGGAGCTGTTTTTT.

Only one count was recorded for this clone. This rearrangement joins TRBV7-3 to TRBJ2-4, with D tentatively TRBD1 or TRBD2 (6 bases each). The V gene lost 2 bases and the J gene lost 4 bases, with 9 bases spanning the gap. This CDR3 has 14 amino acids. Looked up from germline, CDR1 is SGHTA and CDR2 is FQGTGA. The CDR3 spells CASSLEGGKNIQYF. CDR3 in DNA: TGTGCCAGCAGCTTAGAGGGGGGAAAAAACATTCAGTACTTC.